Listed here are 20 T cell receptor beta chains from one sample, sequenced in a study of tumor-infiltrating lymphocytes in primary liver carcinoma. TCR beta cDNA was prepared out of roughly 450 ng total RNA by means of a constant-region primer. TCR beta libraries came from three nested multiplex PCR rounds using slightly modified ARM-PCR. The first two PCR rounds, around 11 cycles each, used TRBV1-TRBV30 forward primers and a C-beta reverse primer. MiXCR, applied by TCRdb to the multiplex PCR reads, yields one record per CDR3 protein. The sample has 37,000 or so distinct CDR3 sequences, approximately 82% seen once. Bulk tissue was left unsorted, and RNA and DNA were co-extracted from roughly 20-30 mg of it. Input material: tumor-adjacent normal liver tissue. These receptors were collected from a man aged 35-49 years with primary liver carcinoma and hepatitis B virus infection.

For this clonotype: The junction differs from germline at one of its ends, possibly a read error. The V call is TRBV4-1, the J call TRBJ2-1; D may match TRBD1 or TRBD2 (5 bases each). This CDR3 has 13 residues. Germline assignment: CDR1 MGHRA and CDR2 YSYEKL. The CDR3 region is CANSQSPRDEQFF. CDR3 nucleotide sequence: TGCGCCAACAGCCAATCCCCGAGGGACGAGCAGTTCTTC.

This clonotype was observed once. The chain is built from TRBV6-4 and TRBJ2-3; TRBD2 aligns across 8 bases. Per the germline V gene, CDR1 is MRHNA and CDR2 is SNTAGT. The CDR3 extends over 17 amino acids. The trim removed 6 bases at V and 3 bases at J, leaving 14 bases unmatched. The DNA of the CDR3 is TGTGCCAGCAGCCCCGGGACTAGGGGGAACCCTACAGATACGCAGTATTTT. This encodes CASSPGTRGNPTDTQYF.

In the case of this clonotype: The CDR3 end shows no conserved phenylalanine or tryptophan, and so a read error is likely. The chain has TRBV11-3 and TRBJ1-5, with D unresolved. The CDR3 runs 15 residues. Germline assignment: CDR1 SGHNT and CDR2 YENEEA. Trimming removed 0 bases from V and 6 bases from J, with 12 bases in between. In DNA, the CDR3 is TGTGCCAGCAGCTTAGATCTGGTTGTGGCTCAGCCCCAGCATTTG. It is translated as CASSLDLVVAQPQHL.

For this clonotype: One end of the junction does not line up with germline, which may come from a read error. The CDR3 DNA sequence: TGTGCCAGCAGCGTAGGAAAGACTAGCGGGGCCTCACGGTTCGGCAACGAGCAGATCTTC. Residues: CASSVGKTSGASRFGNEQIF. The chain links TRBV11-1 to TRBJ2-1; 11 nucleotides align to TRBD2. Germline values: CDR1 SGHAT, CDR2 FQDESV (reference sequence). There are 20 residues in the CDR3.

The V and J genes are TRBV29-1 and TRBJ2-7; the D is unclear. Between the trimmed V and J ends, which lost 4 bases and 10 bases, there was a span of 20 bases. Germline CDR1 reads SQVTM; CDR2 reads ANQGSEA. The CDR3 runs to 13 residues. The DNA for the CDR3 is TGCAGCGTTGGACCTGATCAGAGAGACTTCCAGTACTTC. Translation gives CSVGPDQRDFQYF.

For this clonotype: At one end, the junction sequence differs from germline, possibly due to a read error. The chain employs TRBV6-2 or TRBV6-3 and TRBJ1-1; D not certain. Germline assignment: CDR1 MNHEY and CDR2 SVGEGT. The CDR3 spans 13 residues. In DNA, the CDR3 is TGTGCCATCAGTTACTCCGGGAGAATGGAAGCTTTCTTT. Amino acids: CAISYSGRMEAFF.

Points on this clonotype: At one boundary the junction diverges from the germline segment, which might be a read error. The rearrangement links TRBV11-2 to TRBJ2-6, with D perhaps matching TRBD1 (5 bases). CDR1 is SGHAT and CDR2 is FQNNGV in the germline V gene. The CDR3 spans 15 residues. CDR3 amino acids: CATQQPRSGANILTF. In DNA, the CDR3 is TGTGCCACCCAGCAGCCACGCTCTGGGGCCAACATCCTGACTTTC.

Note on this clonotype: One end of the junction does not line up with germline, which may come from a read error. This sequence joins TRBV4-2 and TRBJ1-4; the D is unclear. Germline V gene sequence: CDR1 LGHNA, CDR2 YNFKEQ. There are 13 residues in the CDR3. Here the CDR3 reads CASSQPYPEQLFF. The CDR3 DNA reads TGTGCCAGCAGCCAGCCCTACCCTGAACAACTGTTTTTT.

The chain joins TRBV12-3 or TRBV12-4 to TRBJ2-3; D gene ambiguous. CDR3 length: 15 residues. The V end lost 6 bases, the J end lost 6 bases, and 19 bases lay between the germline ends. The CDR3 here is CASSSDWNVGDTQYF. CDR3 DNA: TGTGCCAGCAGCTCCGACTGGAATGTTGGGGATACGCAGTATTTT.

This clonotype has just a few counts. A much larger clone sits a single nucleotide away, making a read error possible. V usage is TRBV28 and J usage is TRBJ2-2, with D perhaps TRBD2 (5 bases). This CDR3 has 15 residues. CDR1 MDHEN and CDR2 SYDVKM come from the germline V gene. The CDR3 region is CASSLFASNTGELSF. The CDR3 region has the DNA TGTGCCAGCAGTTTATTTGCATCTAACACCGGGGAGCTGTCTTTT.

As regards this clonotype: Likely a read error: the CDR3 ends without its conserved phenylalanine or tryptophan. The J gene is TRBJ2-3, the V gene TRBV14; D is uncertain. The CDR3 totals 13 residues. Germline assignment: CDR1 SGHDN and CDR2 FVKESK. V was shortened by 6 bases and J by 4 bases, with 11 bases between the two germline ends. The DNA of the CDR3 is TGTGCCAGCAGTCGAGGATACGCAGATACGCAGTATCTT. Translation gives CASSRGYADTQYL.

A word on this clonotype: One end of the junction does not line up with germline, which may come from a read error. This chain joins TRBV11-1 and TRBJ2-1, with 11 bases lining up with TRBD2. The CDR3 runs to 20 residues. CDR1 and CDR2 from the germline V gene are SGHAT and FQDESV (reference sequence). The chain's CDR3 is CASSIGETSGASWFGNEQFF. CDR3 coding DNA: TGCGCCAGCAGCATAGGAGAGACTAGCGGGGCATCATGGTTCGGCAATGAGCAGTTCTTC.

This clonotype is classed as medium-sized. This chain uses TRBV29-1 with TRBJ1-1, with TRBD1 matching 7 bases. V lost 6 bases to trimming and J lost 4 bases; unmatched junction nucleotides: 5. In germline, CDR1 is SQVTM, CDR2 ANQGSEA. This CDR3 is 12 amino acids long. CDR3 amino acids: CSVVDRATEAFF. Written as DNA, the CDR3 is TGCAGCGTGGTTGACAGGGCCACTGAAGCTTTCTTT. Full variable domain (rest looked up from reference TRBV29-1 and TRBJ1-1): SAVISQKPSRDICQRGTSLTIQCQVDSQVTMMFWYRQQPGQSLTLIATANQGSEATYESGFVIDKFPISRPNLTFSTLTVSNMSPEDSSIYLCSVVDRATEAFFGQGTRLTVV.

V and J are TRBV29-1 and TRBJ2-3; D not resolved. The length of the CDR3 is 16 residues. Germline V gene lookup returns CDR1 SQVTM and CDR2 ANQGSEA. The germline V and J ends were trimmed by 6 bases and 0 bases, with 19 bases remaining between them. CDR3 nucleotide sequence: TGCAGCGTCGCTGGAGTGAACGAACGCAGCACAGATACGCAGTATTTT. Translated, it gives CSVAGVNERSTDTQYF.

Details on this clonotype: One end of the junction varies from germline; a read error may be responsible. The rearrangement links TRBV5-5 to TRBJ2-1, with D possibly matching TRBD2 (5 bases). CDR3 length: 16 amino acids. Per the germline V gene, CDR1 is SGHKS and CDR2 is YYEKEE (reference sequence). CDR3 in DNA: TGTGCCAGCAGTCTCCTTACGGGGTCAACGTACAATGGGCAGTTCTTC. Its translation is CASSLLTGSTYNGQFF.

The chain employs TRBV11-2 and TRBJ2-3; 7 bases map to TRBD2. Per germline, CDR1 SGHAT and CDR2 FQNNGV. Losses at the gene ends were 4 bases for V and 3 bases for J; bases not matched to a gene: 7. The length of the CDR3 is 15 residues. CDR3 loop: CASSSGPAGTDTQYF. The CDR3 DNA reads TGTGCCAGCAGCTCGGGACCAGCGGGAACAGATACGCAGTATTTT.

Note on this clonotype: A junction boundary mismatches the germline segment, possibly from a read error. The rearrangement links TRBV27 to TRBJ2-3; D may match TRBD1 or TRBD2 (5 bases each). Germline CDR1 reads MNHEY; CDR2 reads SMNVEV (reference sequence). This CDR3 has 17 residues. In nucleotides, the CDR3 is TGTGCCAGCAGTTTAGATGTCCCCCCAGGGACCACAGTTACGCAGTATTTT. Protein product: CASSLDVPPGTTVTQYF.

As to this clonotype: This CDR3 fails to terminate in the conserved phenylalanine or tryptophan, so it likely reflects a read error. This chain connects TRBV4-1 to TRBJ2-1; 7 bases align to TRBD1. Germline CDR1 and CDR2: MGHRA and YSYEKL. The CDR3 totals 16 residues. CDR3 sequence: CASSQDAATGYNEQFS. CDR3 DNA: TGCGCCAGTAGCCAAGATGCCGCGACAGGGTACAATGAGCAGTTCTCC.

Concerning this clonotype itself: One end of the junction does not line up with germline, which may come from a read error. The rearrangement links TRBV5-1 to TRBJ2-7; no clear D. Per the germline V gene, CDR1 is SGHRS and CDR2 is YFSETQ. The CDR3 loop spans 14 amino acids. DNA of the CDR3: TGCGCAAGCAGCTTGATCTGTGTCTCCTACGAGCAGTACTTC. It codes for CASSLICVSYEQYF.

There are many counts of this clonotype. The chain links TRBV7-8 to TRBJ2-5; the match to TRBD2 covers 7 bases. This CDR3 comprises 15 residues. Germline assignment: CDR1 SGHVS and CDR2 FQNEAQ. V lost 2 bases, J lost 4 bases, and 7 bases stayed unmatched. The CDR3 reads CASSLSGGRRETQYF. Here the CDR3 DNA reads TGTGCCAGCAGCTTATCCGGCGGGAGAAGAGAGACCCAGTACTTC.